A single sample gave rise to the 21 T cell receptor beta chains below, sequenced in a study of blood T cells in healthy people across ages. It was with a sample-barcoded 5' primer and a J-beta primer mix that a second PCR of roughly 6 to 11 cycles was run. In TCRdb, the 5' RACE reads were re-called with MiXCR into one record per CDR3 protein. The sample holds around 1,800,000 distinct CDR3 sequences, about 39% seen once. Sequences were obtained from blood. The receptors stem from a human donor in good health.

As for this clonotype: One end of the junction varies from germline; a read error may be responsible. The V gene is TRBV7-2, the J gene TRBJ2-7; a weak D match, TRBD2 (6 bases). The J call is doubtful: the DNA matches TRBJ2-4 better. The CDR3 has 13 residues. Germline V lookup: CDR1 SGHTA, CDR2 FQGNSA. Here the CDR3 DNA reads TGTGTCAGCGACGGCGGGGCTAAAAACATTCAGTACTTC. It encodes CVSDGGAKNIQYF.

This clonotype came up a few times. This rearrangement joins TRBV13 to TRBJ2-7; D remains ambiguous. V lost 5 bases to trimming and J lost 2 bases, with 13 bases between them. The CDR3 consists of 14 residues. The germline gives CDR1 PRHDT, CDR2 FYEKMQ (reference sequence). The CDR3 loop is CASSPSVTTYEQYF. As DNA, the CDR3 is TGTGCCAGCAGCCCATCAGTGACGACCTACGAGCAGTACTTC. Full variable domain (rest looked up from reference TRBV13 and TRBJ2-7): AAGVIQSPRHLIKEKRETATLKCYPIPRHDTVYWYQQGPGQDPQFLISFYEKMQSDKGSIPDRFSAQQFSDYHSELNMSSLELGDSALYFCASSPSVTTYEQYFGPGTRLTVT.

This CDR3 reads CASTIDRINYEQYF. The CDR3 DNA sequence: TGTGCCAGCACCATCGACAGGATTAACTACGAGCAGTACTTC. The V call is TRBV6-2 or TRBV6-3, the J call TRBJ2-7; TRBD1 is a possible D gene (6 bases). The CDR3 contains 14 residues. V dropped 7 bases and J dropped 3 bases, with 16 bases sitting between them. Germline V gene sequence: CDR1 MNHEY, CDR2 SVGEGT.

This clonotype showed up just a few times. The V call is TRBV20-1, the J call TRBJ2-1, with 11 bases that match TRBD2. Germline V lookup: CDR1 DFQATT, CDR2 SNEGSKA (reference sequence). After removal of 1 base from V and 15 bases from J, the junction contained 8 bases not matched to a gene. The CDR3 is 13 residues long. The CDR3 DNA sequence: TGCAGTGCTAGAGTTCCACTAGCGGGGGCTTCGTTCTTC. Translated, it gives CSARVPLAGASFF.

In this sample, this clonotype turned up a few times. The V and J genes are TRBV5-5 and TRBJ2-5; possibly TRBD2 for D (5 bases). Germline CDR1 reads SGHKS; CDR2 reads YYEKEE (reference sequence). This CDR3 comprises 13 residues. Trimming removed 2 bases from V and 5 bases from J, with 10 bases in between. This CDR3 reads CASSLREWETQYF. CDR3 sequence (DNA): TGTGCCAGCAGCTTAAGGGAGTGGGAGACCCAGTACTTC.

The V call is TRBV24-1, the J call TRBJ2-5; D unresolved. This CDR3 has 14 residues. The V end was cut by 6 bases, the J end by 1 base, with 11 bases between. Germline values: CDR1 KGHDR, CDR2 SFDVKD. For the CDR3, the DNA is TGTGCCACCAGTTCGTCGGTATTCCAAGAGACCCAGTACTTC. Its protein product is CATSSSVFQETQYF.

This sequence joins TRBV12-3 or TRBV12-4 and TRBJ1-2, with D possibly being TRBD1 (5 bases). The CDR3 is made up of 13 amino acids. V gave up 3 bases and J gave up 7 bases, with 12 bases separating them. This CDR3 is CASSFWGDSGYTF. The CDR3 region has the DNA TGTGCCAGCAGTTTTTGGGGGGATAGTGGCTACACCTTC.

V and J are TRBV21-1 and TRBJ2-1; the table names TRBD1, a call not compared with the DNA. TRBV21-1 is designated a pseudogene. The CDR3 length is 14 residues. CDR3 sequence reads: CASSKGQQCNEQFF. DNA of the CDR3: TGTGCCAGCAGCAAAGGACAGCAATGCAATGAGCAGTTCTTC.

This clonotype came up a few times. The CDR3 nucleotides are TGTGCCGGTGGTAGAGTCAATGAGCAGTTCTTC. Residues: CAGGRVNEQFF. V gene TRBV7-9 combines with J gene TRBJ2-1; unclear D gene. The V and J ends lost 11 bases and 6 bases respectively, with 11 bases between them. The CDR3 covers 11 residues. Germline values: CDR1 SEHNR, CDR2 FQNEAQ (reference sequence).

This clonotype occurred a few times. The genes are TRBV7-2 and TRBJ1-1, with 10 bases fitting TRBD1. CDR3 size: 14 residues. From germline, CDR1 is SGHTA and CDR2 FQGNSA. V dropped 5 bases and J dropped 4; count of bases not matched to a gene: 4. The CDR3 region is CASSVRDRGTEAFF. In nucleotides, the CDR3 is TGTGCCAGCAGCGTCCGGGACAGGGGCACTGAAGCTTTCTTT.

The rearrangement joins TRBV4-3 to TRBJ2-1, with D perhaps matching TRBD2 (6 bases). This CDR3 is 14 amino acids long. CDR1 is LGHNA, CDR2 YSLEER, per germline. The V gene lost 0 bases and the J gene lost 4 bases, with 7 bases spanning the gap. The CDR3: CASSQEAGYNEQFF. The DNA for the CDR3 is TGCGCCAGCAGCCAAGAGGCGGGGTACAATGAGCAGTTCTTC.

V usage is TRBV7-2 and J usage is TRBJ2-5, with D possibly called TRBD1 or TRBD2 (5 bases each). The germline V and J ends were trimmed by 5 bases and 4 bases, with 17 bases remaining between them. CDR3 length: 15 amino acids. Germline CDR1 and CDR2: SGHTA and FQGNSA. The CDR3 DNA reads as TGTGCCAGCAGCCCCCTCCGGGACGGCGGAGAGACCCAGTACTTC. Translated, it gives CASSPLRDGGETQYF.

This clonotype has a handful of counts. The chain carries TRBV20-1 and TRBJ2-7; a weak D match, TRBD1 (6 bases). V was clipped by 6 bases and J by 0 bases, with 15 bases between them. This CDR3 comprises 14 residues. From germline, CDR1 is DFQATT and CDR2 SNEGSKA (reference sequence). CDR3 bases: TGCAGTGCCCAGGGGCCAGCGGACTCCTACGAGCAGTACTTC. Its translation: CSAQGPADSYEQYF.

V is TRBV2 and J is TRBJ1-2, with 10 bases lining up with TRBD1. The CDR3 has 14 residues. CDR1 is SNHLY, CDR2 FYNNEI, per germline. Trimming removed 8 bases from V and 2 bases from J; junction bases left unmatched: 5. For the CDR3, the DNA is TGTGCCAGCGGGGGACAGGGGAGAAACTATGGCTACACCTTC. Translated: CASGGQGRNYGYTF.

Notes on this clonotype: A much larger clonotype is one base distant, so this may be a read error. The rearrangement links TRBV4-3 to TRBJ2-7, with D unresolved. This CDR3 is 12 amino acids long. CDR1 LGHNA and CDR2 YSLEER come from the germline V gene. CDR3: CASGQDKYEQYF. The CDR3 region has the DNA TGCGCCAGCGGCCAAGACAAATACGAGCAGTACTTC.

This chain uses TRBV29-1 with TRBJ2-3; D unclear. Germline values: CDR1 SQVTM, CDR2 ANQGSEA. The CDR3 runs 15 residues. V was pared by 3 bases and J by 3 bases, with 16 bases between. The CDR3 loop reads CSVESGDITTDTQYF. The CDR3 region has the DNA TGCAGCGTTGAGTCGGGCGACATAACTACAGATACGCAGTATTTT.

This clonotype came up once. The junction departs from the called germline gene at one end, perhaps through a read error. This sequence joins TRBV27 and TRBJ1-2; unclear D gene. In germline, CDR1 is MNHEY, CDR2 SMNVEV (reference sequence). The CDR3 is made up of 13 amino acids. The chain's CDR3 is CAGSHQSNYGYTF. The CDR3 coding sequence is TGTGCCGGCAGTCATCAAAGTAACTATGGCTACACCTTC.

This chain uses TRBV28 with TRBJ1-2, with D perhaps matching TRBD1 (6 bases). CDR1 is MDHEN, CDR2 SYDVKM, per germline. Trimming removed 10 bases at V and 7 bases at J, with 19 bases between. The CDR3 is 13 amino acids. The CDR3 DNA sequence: TGTGCCACCCGACTTGGGGGGCTAGGTGGCTACACCTTC. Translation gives CATRLGGLGGYTF.

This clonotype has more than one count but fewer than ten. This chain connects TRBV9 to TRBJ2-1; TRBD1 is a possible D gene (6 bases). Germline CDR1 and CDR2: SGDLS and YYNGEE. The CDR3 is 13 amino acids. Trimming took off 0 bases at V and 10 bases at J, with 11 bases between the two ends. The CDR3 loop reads CASSVEGVGEQFF. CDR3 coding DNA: TGTGCCAGCAGCGTAGAGGGGGTTGGAGAGCAGTTCTTC.

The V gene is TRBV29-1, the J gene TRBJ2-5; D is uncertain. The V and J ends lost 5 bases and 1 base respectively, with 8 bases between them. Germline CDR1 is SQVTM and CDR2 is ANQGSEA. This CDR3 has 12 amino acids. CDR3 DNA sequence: TGCAGCGTTATGTCCAGCCAAGAGACCCAGTACTTC. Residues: CSVMSSQETQYF.

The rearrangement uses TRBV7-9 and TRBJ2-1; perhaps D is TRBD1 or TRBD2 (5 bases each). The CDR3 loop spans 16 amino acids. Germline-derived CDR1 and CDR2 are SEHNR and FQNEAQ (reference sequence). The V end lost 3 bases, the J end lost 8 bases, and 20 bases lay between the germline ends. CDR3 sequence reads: CASSLAGRVTHDEQFF. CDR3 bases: TGTGCCAGCAGCTTGGCGGGCAGGGTGACCCACGATGAGCAGTTCTTC. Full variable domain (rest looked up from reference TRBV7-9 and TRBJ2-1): DTGVSQNPRHKITKRGQNVTFRCDPISEHNRLYWYRQTLGQGPEFLTYFQNEAQLEKSRLLSDRFSAERPKGSFSTLEIQRTEQGDSAMYLCASSLAGRVTHDEQFFGPGTRLTVL.